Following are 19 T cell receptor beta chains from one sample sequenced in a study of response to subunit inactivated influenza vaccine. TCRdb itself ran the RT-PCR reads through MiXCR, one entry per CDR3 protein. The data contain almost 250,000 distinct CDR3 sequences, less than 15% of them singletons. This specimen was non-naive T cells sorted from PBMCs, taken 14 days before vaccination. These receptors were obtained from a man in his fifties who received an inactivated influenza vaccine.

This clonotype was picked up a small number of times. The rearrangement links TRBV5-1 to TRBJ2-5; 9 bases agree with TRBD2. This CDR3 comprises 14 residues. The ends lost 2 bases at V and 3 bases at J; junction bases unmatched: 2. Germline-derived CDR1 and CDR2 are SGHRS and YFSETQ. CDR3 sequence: CASSFASGEETQYF. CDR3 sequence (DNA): TGCGCCAGCAGCTTCGCTAGCGGGGAAGAGACCCAGTACTTC.

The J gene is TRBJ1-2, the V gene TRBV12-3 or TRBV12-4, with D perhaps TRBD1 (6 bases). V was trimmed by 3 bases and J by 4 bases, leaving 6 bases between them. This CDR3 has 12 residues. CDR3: CASSFRGYGYTF. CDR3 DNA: TGTGCCAGCAGTTTCAGGGGCTATGGCTACACCTTC.

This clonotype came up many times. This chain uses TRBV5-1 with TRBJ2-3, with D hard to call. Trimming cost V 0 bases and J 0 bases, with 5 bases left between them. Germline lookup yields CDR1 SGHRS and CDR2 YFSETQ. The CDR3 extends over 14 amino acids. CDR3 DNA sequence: TGCGCCAGCAGCTTGGCTGGGAGCACAGATACGCAGTATTTT. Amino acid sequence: CASSLAGSTDTQYF.

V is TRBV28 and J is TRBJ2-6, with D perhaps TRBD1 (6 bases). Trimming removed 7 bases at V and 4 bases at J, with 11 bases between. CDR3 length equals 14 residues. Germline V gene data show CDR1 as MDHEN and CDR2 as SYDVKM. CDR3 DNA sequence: TGTGCCAGCATACAGGGTTCGGGGGCCAACGTCCTGACTTTC. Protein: CASIQGSGANVLTF.

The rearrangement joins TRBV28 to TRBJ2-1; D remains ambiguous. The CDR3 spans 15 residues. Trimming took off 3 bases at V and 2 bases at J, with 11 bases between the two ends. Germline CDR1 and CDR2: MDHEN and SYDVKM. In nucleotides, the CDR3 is TGTGCCAGCAGTTTTTTGTGGGATACCTACAATGAGCAGTTCTTC. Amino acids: CASSFLWDTYNEQFF.

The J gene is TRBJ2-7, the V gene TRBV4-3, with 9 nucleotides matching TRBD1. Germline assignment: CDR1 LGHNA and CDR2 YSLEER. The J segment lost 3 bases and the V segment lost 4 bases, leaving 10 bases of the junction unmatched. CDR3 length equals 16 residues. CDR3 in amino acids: CASSRRVQDRGYEQYF. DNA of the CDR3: TGCGCCAGCAGCCGCCGCGTCCAGGACAGGGGCTACGAGCAGTACTTC.

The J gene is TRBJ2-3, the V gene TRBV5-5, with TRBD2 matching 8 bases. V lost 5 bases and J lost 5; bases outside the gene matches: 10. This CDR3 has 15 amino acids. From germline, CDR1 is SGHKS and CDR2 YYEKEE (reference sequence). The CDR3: CASSFLGLAKDTQYF. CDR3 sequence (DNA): TGTGCCAGCAGTTTTCTCGGACTAGCAAAAGATACGCAGTATTTT.

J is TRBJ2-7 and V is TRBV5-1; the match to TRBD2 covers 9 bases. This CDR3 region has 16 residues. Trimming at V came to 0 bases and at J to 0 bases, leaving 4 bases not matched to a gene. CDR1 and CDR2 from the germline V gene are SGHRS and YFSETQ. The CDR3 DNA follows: TGCGCCAGCAGCTTGGAGGCGGGAGGGAACTCCTACGAGCAGTACTTC. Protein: CASSLEAGGNSYEQYF. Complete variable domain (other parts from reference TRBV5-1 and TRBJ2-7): KAGVTQTPRYLIKTRGQQVTLSCSPISGHRSVSWYQQTPGQGLQFLFEYFSETQRNKGNFPGRFSGRQFSNSRSEMNVSTLELGDSALYLCASSLEAGGNSYEQYFGPGTRLTVT.

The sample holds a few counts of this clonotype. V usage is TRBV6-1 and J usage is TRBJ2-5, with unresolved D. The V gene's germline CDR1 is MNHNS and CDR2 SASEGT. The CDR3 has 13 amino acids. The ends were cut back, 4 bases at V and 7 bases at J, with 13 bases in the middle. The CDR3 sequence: CASSVSRSRTQYF. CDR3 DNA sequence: TGTGCCAGCAGTGTTTCAAGGTCTCGGACCCAGTACTTC.

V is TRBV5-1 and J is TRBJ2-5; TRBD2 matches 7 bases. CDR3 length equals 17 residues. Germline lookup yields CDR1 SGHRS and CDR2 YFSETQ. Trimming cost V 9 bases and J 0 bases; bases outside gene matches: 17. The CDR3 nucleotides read TGCGCCAACCACAGAATTTGGGCTAGCGGAGACCAAGAGACCCAGTACTTC. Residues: CANHRIWASGDQETQYF. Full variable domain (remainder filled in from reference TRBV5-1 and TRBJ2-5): KAGVTQTPRYLIKTRGQQVTLSCSPISGHRSVSWYQQTPGQGLQFLFEYFSETQRNKGNFPGRFSGRQFSNSRSEMNVSTLELGDSALYLCANHRIWASGDQETQYFGPGTRLLVL.

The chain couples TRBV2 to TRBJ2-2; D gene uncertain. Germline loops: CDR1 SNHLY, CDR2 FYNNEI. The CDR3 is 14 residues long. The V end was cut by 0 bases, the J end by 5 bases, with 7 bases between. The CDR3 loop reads CASSEARVTGELFF. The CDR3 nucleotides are TGTGCCAGCAGTGAAGCGAGAGTGACCGGGGAGCTGTTTTTT.

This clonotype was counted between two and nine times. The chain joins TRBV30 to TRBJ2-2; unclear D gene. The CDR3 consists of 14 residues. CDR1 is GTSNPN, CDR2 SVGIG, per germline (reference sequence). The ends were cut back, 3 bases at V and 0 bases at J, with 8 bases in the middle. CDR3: CAWRVGPNTGELFF. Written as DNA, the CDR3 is TGTGCCTGGAGAGTTGGTCCGAACACCGGGGAGCTGTTTTTT.

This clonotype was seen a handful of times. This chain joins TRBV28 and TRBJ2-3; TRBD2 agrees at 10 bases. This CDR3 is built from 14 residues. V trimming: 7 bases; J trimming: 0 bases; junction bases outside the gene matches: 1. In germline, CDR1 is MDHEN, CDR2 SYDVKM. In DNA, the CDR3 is TGTGCCAGCAAACTAGCGGGGAGCACAGATACGCAGTATTTT. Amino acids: CASKLAGSTDTQYF.

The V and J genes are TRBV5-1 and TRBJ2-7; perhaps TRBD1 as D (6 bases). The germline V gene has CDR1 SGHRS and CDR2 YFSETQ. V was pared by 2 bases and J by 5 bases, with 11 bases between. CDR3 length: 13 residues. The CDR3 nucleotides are TGCGCCAGCAGCTTCAACAGGGCGCACGAGCAGTACTTC. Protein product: CASSFNRAHEQYF.

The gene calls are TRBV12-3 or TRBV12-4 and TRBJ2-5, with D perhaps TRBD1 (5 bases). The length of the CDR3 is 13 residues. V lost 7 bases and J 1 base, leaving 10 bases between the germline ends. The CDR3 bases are TGTGCCAGCACGCCAGGGATCCAAGAGACCCAGTACTTC. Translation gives CASTPGIQETQYF.

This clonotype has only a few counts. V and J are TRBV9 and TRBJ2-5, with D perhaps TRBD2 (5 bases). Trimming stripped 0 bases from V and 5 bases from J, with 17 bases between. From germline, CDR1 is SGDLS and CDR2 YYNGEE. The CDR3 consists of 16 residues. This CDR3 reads CASSVAGGYPGETQYF. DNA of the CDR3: TGTGCCAGCAGCGTAGCTGGTGGTTACCCGGGGGAGACCCAGTACTTC.

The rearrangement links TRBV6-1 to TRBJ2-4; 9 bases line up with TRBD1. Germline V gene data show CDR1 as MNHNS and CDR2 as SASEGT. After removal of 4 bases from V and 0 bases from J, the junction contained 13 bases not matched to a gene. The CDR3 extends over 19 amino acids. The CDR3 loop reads CASSVTPGQGGGAKNIQYF. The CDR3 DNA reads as TGTGCCAGCAGTGTCACTCCGGGACAGGGAGGAGGAGCCAAAAACATTCAGTACTTC.

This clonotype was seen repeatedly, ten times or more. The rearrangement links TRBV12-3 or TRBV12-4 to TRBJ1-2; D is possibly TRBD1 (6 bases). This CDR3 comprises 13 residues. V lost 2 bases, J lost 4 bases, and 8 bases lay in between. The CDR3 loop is CASSLTGSYGYTF. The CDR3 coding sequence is TGTGCCAGCAGTTTAACAGGGAGCTATGGCTACACCTTC.

CDR3 DNA sequence: TGTGCCAGCAGCCGACTCCTATCCGGGACTCCTCACTTT. This encodes CASSRLLSGTPHF. V is TRBV14 and J is TRBJ1-6, with TRBD1 as a possible D gene (5 bases). The V end lost 4 bases, the J end lost 19 bases, and 20 bases lay between the germline ends. CDR3 length equals 13 residues. Germline CDR1 reads SGHDN; CDR2 reads FVKESK. Based on the CDR3 plus reference TRBV14 and TRBJ1-6, the full variable domain is EAGVTQFPSHSVIEKGQTVTLRCDPISGHDNLYWYRRVMGKEIKFLLHFVKESKQDESGMPNNRFLAERTGGTYSTLKVQPAELEDSGVYFCASSRLLSGTPHFGNGTRLTVT.